This entry features one TCR beta chain sequence. Its antigen is unknown. This record belongs to a study of T-cell reconstitution after alpha-beta-depleted transplantation in children. General study points: Reportedly, only several hundred clones from non-depleted graft cells drove alpha-beta T-cell counts at about two months. One year after transplant, T-cell counts and diversity came mostly from newly produced T cells. Recipient T cells and thymic progenitors that survived gave rise to the high TCRbeta diversity observed at day 60 in some patients.

A TCRbeta library incorporating unique molecular identifiers was prepared. TCRdb reprocessed the PCR reads with MiXCR, giving one entry per CDR3 protein. The data contain approximately 220,000 distinct CDR3 sequences, about 15% of them singletons. The germline V gene encodes CDR1 SGHRS and CDR2 YFSETQ. CDR3 length: 12 residues. V was cut by 4 bases and J by 7 bases, with 11 bases left in between. The sequenced sample was PBMCs, mostly from graft donor cells, obtained 360 days after TCRalphabeta/CD19-depleted stem cell transplant. The J gene is TRBJ1-1, the V gene TRBV5-1; TRBD1 might be the D (6 bases). The sequence derives from a male patient aged 2-15 years who had a stem cell transplant for acute lymphoblastic leukemia, so the T cells may come from the graft donor. The CDR3 region has the DNA TGCGCCAGCAGCCGAGAGGGGGGTGAAGCTTTCTTT. It yields the protein CASSREGGEAFF.